A selection of T cell receptor beta chains follows, all from one sample in a study of metastatic and nonmetastatic thyroid tumors. MiXCR was used by TCRdb to re-call the PCR reads. The sample contains over 7,500 clones, approximately 10% of which appear only once. The material sequenced was tumor tissue. These receptors all stem from a female donor with papillary thyroid cancer or a benign thyroid nodule (not recorded which). Some clones in this sample may be carry-over from other donors' samples. Both conserved end residues are part of each CDR3. Each record gives: J gene, V gene, clone size, D gene, CDR3 DNA, CDR3 protein. D genes are given only for firm matches. Some rows have no size entry. The others give once, few or many, or a class for an expanded clone.

>TRBJ2-7|TRBV30|once|.
TGTGCCTGGAGTTCAAGAAACAACAGTGTTGAGCAGTACTTC
CAWSSRNNSVEQYF
>TRBJ2-1|TRBV5-1|many|TRBD1
TGCGCCAGCAGCTTGAAGAGGGGGACAGGGGGTAGGAATGAGCAGTTCTTC
CASSLKRGTGGRNEQFF
>TRBJ2-2|TRBV6-4|medium-sized|.
TGTGCCAGCACCACGGAGGCAAATGCGGGGGAGCTGTTTTTT
CASTTEANAGELFF
>TRBJ2-4|TRBV9|many|.
TGTGCCAGCAGCCCTCAGCCGGGACGGTTAAACATTCAGTACTTC
CASSPQPGRLNIQYF
>TRBJ1-4|TRBV4-2|many|.
TGTGCCAGCAGGGGGGTAGGGCAGCGTGAAAAACTGTTTTTT
CASRGVGQREKLFF
>TRBJ1-2|TRBV6-6|large|TRBD1
TGTGCCAGCAGTTATTCCGGGACAGGGTTGGATGGCTACACCTTC
CASSYSGTGLDGYTF
>TRBJ2-1|TRBV5-6|many|.
TGTGCCAGCAGCCCCCTCAGCGGATACTACAATGAGCAGTTCTTC
CASSPLSGYYNEQFF
>TRBJ2-4|TRBV3-1|many|TRBD1
TGTGCCAGCAGCCTCCGGACAGGGGGTTTCAAAAACATTCAGTACTTC
CASSLRTGGFKNIQYF
>TRBJ2-3|TRBV14|many|.
TGTGCCAGCAGCCTCTTTGTCGGAGCTAGCACAGATACGCAGTATTTT
CASSLFVGASTDTQYF
>TRBJ2-1|TRBV7-2|.|.
TGTGCCAGCAGTTTTCTCAAACCGGAAAACCAGTTCTTC
CASSFLKPENQFF
>TRBJ1-1|TRBV14|few|TRBD1
TGTGCCAGCATCCAAGGGGGCGACGCTTTCTTC
CASIQGGDAFF
>TRBJ2-5|TRBV15|many|TRBD1
TGTGCCACCAGCAGATCCAACAGGGGTTTGAAGACCCAGTACTTC
CATSRSNRGLKTQYF
>TRBJ2-1|TRBV12-3/TRBV12-4|medium-sized|TRBD2
TGTGCCAGCAGTTTAGGAACGGGAGGACCGTTCTTC
CASSLGTGGPFF
>TRBJ1-1|TRBV28|medium-sized|TRBD1
TGTGCCAGCAGTTTCAGGGACAGAGTTGAAGCTTTCTTT
CASSFRDRVEAFF
>TRBJ1-2|TRBV30|.|TRBD1
TGTGCCTGGGACAGGGGGGGGAGACAGGGGCGTTCCGGCTACACCTTC
CAWDRGGRQGRSGYTF
>TRBJ1-2|TRBV20-1|many|TRBD1
TGCAGTGCCCCCTCGCTGGACAGGGTCGCGACTCTGGGGAGCTACACCTTC
CSAPSLDRVATLGSYTF
>TRBJ1-2|TRBV19|medium-sized|.
TGTGCCAGTCACAAGGGGAGGGGCTATGGCTACACCTTC
CASHKGRGYGYTF
>TRBJ1-2|TRBV6-6|few|.
TGTGCCAGCAGTTACAACCCCTGGCAGCGCCACTATGGCTACATCTTC
CASSYNPWQRHYGYIF
>TRBJ2-1|TRBV6-2/TRBV6-3|few|TRBD1
TGTGCCAGCAGTTTCCCTACAGGGGCGACTACCACCTACAATGAGCAGTTCTTC
CASSFPTGATTTYNEQFF
>TRBJ2-7|TRBV6-6|medium-sized|TRBD1
TGTGCCAGCAGTTATTCCGGGACAGGGATTTTTTACGAGCAGTACTTC
CASSYSGTGIFYEQYF
>TRBJ1-6|TRBV28|medium-sized|.
TGTGCCAGCAGTCCCGCCGCAGGGGTAAATGATAATTCACCCCTCCACTTT
CASSPAAGVNDNSPLHF
>TRBJ1-2|TRBV18|many|.
TGTGCCAGCTCACCTATTCAGCGTTCTAACTATGGCTACACCTTC
CASSPIQRSNYGYTF
>TRBJ2-1|TRBV6-1|medium-sized|TRBD2
TGTGCCAGCAAGGGTAGCGGGAAAACCTACAATGAGCAGTTCTTC
CASKGSGKTYNEQFF
>TRBJ2-1|TRBV19|.|TRBD1
TGTGCCAGTAGTTTGACAGGGGCGTATAGCTCCTACAATGAGCAGTTCTTC
CASSLTGAYSSYNEQFF
>TRBJ2-5|TRBV14|many|.
TGTGCCAGCAGCCAACTTAGCAGGGCCGAGACCCAGTACTTC
CASSQLSRAETQYF
>TRBJ2-5|TRBV6-2/TRBV6-3|few|.
TGTGCCAGCACTGGGGGGGCGAGGGGGACCCAGTACTTC
CASTGGARGTQYF
>TRBJ2-5|TRBV5-4|many|.
TGTGCCAGCAGCTTGAATAGTGGGGAGACCCAGTACTTC
CASSLNSGETQYF
>TRBJ1-3|TRBV10-3|medium-sized|.
TGTGCCATCAGTGATAAGGGGACAAGGGGAAACACCATATATTTT
CAISDKGTRGNTIYF
>TRBJ2-1|TRBV2|few|TRBD1
TGTGCCAGCATCTGGACAGGGGATTACAATGAGCAGTTCTTC
CASIWTGDYNEQFF
>TRBJ2-4|TRBV9|.|.
TGTGCCAGCAGTGTCTCGGACGGGGGTCCTATTCATTACTTC
CASSVSDGGPIHYF
>TRBJ1-1|TRBV6-5|medium-sized|.
TGTGCCAGCAGTTACTCTGGGGGGCACACTGAAGCTTTCTTT
CASSYSGGHTEAFF
>TRBJ1-3|TRBV2|medium-sized|.
TGTGCCAGCAGGGACACCATCTCTTTTAACACCATATATTTT
CASRDTISFNTIYF
>TRBJ2-3|TRBV10-1|medium-sized|.
TGCGCCAGCAGTTCGGGGTCGGGGTGGACAGATACGCAGTATTTT
CASSSGSGWTDTQYF
>TRBJ2-7|TRBV6-1|medium-sized|TRBD1
TGTGCCAGCAGCCGAGGGACAGGGGGCTCCTACGAGCAGTACTTC
CASSRGTGGSYEQYF
>TRBJ2-2|TRBV20-1|.|.
TGCAGTGCTAGAGCCCGGGGCGCGGGCACCGTTGAGCTGTTTTTT
CSARARGAGTVELFF
>TRBJ2-1|TRBV6-1|many|.
TGTGCCAGCAATTCTTTATTCCAGGGAGACAATGAGCAGTTCTTC
CASNSLFQGDNEQFF
>TRBJ2-1|TRBV18|many|TRBD2
TGTGCCAGCACAACGGGGGGGTCCTACAATGAGCAGTTCTTC
CASTTGGSYNEQFF
>TRBJ2-3|TRBV10-3|many|.
TGTGCCATCTCGAGGAACCCCCTAACAGATACGCAGTATTTT
CAISRNPLTDTQYF
>TRBJ2-3|TRBV18|many|TRBD1
TGTGCCAGCTCACCTCGGACAGGGGCAGATACGCAGTATTTT
CASSPRTGADTQYF
>TRBJ2-1|TRBV25-1|many|.
TGTGCCAGCAGTGAACCTCGGAGGGTGGGGAATATCAATGAGCAGTTCTTC
CASSEPRRVGNINEQFF
>TRBJ2-2|TRBV10-3|.|TRBD2
TGTGCCATCAGGGGGGGGAGCTGCACCGGGGAGCTGGTTTTT
CAIRGGSCTGELVF
>TRBJ2-1|TRBV28|.|.
TGTGCCAGCAATCTGATACAGGGGGAGGGTGGTGGGCAGTTCTTC
CASNLIQGEGGGQFF
>TRBJ2-5|TRBV30|many|.
TGTGCCTGGAGTGGGGGCTACATCCAGGGAATCCAAGAGACCCAGTACTTC
CAWSGGYIQGIQETQYF
>TRBJ2-7|TRBV20-1|.|TRBD1
TGCAGTGCTAGAGACTCATGGACAGGGCCACAAAACGAGCAGTACTTC
CSARDSWTGPQNEQYF
>TRBJ1-3|TRBV6-1|medium-sized|.
TGTGCCAGCAGTAACCTTAAAACCGGCTCTGGAAACACCATATATTTT
CASSNLKTGSGNTIYF
>TRBJ2-1|TRBV6-1|medium-sized|TRBD1
TGTGCCAGCAGTCGGAGACAGGGGGTCGATGAGCAGTTCTTC
CASSRRQGVDEQFF
>TRBJ1-5|TRBV19|many|TRBD1
TGTGCCAGTACCAACCTTTTTGGACAGGGGGGCCAGCCCCAGCATTTT
CASTNLFGQGGQPQHF
>TRBJ1-4|TRBV7-7|few|.
TGTGCTATTCAGGGTCTGGACGGGAAACTGTTTTTT
CAIQGLDGKLFF
>TRBJ2-2|TRBV12-5|medium-sized|.
TGTGCTAGTGGTTTGGGGATTAGCGATCCCGGGGAGCTGTTTTTT
CASGLGISDPGELFF
>TRBJ2-3|TRBV6-1|.|.
TGTGCCAGTAGGTCCTTAGTAGCAGACACGCAGTATTTT
CASRSLVADTQYF